A single sample is the source of the 8 T cell receptor beta chains below, sequenced in a study of monozygotic twins with inflammatory bowel disease. TCRdb re-called the 5' RACE reads; every CDR3 protein appears as one record, without DNA. Its table lists some 160,000 distinct CDR3 sequences. The sample comprised blood. The receptors come from a human donor with ulcerative colitis or Crohn's disease, or a healthy co-twin of an affected twin (not recorded which).

The chain is built from TRBV27 and TRBJ1-6; TCRdb proposes TRBD1, but this gene call is untestable without DNA. This CDR3 comprises 14 residues. CDR1 is MNHEY and CDR2 is SMNVEV in the germline V gene (reference sequence). The CDR3 loop is CASRPDREGSPLHF.

The V call is TRBV20-1, the J call TRBJ1-5; TCRdb names TRBD1, which stays unverified in the absence of DNA. Germline V CDR1 and CDR2: DFQATT, SNEGSKA (reference sequence). This CDR3 has 15 amino acids. The CDR3 reads CSASRGGGGNQPQHF.

This chain joins TRBV20-1 and TRBJ2-4; TCRdb designates TRBD1, a call that cannot be tested without DNA. CDR3 length equals 16 residues. Germline CDR1 DFQATT, CDR2 SNEGSKA (reference sequence). The CDR3 loop is CSARSLAGGPGNIQYF.

The V and J genes are TRBV5-5 and TRBJ2-1; TCRdb returns TRBD2, unconfirmable since there is no DNA. CDR3 length: 17 residues. The germline CDR1 and CDR2 sequences are SGHKS and YYEKEE (reference sequence). Here the CDR3 reads CASLGLAGVNSYNEQFF.

V usage is TRBV5-5 and J usage is TRBJ1-1; TCRdb outputs TRBD1, but without DNA this stays unchecked. This CDR3 has 15 amino acids. CDR1 SGHKS and CDR2 YYEKEE come from the germline V gene (reference sequence). CDR3 sequence reads: CASSFRQQPNTEAFF.

The chain joins TRBV27 to TRBJ1-6; without DNA, the TCRdb call of TRBD1 cannot be checked. The germline V gene has CDR1 MNHEY and CDR2 SMNVEV (reference sequence). The length of the CDR3 is 14 residues. CDR3 sequence: CASSPTGGNSPLHF.

The chain combines TRBV4-1 with TRBJ2-7; TCRdb picks TRBD2, but there is no DNA to check that call. This CDR3 has 16 residues. CDR1 is MGHRA and CDR2 is YSYEKL in the germline V gene. This chain's CDR3 is CASSQDILAGGYEQYF.

The chain carries TRBV7-9 and TRBJ1-1. The CDR3 length is 11 residues. Germline V gene data show CDR1 as SEHNR and CDR2 as FQNEAQ (reference sequence). Here the CDR3 reads CASSQSTEAFF.